This TCR beta chain was recorded in a study of blood T cell repertoires in COVID-19. Germline CDR1 reads SGHDN; CDR2 reads FVKESK. The CDR3 extends over 14 amino acids. Trimming shortened V by 0 bases and J by 4 bases, and 9 bases separated the two germline ends. Method: immunoSEQ multiplex PCR; TCRdb's copy keeps in-frame clones and lacks some. The sample lists tens of thousands of clones, around 85% occurring once. Sequenced material: peripheral blood. The chain joins TRBV14 to TRBJ1-1; D perhaps matches TRBD1 (5 bases). The origin of this receptor is a human donor in a cohort sampled during active COVID-19. The CDR3: CASSQDRRGTEAFF. The CDR3 nucleotides are TGTGCCAGCAGCCAAGATAGGAGGGGCACTGAAGCTTTCTTT.